The subject of this entry is one T cell receptor (beta chain). This specimen includes other DNA sequences encoding the same CDR3. This CDR3 is built from 14 residues. V was pared by 3 bases and J by 3 bases, with 8 bases between. Germline-derived CDR1 and CDR2 are SEHNR and FQNEAQ (reference sequence). This sample is part of a study of shared clonotypes between healthy human individuals. A roughly 200 ng quantity of DNA, about 30,000 T cell genomes, went into the sorted-subset replicate PCRs. The protocol was immunoSEQ multiplex PCR, while the TCRdb copy is restricted to in-frame clones and leaves out a portion. The sample consists of around 2.1 million clones, under 95% of them appearing once. The naive CD8 subset, CD45RO-negative cells positively selected for CCR7, excluded terminally differentiated effector memory CD45RA+ cells.

Sequences were obtained from naive CD8+ T cells from PBMCs. The chain uses TRBV7-9 and TRBJ1-4; D ambiguous. This TCR derives from a man aged 18 to 35 in good health. Some clones in this sample may be carry-over from other donors' samples. The CDR3 loop is CASSFQVANEKLFF. The CDR3 DNA reads as TGTGCCAGCAGCTTCCAAGTAGCTAATGAAAAACTGTTTTTT.